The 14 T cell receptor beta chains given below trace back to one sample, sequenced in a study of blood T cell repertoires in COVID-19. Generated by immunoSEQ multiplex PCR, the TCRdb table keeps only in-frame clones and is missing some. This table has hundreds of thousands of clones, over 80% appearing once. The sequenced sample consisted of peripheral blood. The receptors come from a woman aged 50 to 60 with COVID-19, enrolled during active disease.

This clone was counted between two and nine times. The CDR3 DNA follows: TGTGCCACCAGCTGGGACAGCAACACTGAAGCTTTCTTT. It codes for CATSWDSNTEAFF. The genes are TRBV15 and TRBJ1-1; TRBD1 matches at 7 bases. The CDR3 has 13 amino acids. The V segment lost 5 bases and the J segment 2 bases; nucleotides outside the gene matches: 2. Per the germline V gene, CDR1 is LNHNV and CDR2 is YYDKDF (reference sequence).

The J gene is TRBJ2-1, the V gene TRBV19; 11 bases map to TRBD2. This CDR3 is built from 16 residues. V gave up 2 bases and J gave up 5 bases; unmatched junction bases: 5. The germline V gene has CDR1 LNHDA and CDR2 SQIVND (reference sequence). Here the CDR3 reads CASSISLAGGNNEQFF. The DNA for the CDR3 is TGTGCCAGTAGTATAAGCCTAGCGGGAGGTAACAATGAGCAGTTCTTC.

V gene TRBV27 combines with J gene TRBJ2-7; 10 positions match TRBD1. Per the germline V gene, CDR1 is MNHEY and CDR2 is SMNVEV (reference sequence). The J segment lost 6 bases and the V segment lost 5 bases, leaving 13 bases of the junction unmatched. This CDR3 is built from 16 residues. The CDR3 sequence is CASSLGLGTGVFEQYF. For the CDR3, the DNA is TGTGCCAGCAGTCTGGGCCTCGGGACAGGGGTATTCGAGCAGTACTTC.

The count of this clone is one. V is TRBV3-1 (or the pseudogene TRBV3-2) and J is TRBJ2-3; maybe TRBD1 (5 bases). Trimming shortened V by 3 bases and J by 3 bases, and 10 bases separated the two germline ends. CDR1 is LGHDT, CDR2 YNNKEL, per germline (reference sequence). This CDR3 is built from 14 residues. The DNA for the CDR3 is TGTGCCAGCAGCCAGATTCAGGGAACAGATACGCAGTATTTT. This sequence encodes CASSQIQGTDTQYF.

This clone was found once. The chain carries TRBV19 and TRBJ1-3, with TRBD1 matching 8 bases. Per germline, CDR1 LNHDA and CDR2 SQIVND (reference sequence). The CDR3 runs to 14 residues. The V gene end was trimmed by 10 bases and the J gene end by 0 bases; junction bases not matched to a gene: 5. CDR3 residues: CATRTGSSGNTIYF. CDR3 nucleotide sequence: TGTGCCACCCGGACAGGGAGCTCTGGAAACACCATATATTTT.

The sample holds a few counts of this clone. CDR3 in DNA: TGCGCCAGCAGCGACCCCAGAACAGGGAGCTATGGCTACACCTTC. Encoded protein: CASSDPRTGSYGYTF. V is TRBV5-1 and J is TRBJ1-2; D is perhaps TRBD1 (6 bases). CDR3 length: 15 amino acids. V shed 4 bases and J shed 4 bases, with 17 bases lying between them. Germline values: CDR1 SGHRS, CDR2 YFSETQ. Full variable domain (remainder filled in from reference TRBV5-1 and TRBJ1-2): KAGVTQTPRYLIKTRGQQVTLSCSPISGHRSVSWYQQTPGQGLQFLFEYFSETQRNKGNFPGRFSGRQFSNSRSEMNVSTLELGDSALYLCASSDPRTGSYGYTFGSGTRLTVV.

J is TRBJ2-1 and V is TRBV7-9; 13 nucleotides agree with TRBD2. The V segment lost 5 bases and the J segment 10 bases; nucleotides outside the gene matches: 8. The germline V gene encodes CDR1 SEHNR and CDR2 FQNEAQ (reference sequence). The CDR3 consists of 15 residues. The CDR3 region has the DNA TGTGCCAGCAGCCCACGGACTAGCGGGAGAGGCGAGCAGTTCTTC. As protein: CASSPRTSGRGEQFF. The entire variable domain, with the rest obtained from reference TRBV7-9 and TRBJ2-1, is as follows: DTGVSQNPRHKITKRGQNVTFRCDPISEHNRLYWYRQTLGQGPEFLTYFQNEAQLEKSRLLSDRFSAERPKGSFSTLEIQRTEQGDSAMYLCASSPRTSGRGEQFFGPGTRLTVL.

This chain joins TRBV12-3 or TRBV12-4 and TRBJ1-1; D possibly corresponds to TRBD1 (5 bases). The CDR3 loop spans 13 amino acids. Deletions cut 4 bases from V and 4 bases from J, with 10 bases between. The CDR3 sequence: CASSSSGGTEAFF. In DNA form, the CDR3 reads TGTGCCAGCAGTTCGTCGGGGGGCACTGAAGCTTTCTTT.

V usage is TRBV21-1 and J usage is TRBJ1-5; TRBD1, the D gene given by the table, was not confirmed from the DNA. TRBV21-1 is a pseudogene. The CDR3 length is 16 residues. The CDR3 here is CASSKYRVRGNQPQHF. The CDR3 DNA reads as TGTGCCAGCAGCAAATACAGGGTTAGAGGCAATCAGCCCCAGCATTTT.

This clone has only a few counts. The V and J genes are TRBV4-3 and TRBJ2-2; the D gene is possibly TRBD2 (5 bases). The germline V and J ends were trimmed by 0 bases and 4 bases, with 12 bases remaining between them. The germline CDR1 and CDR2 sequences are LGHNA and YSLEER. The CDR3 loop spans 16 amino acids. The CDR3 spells CASSQEEGWGTGELFF. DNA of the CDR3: TGCGCCAGCAGCCAAGAAGAGGGTTGGGGCACCGGGGAGCTGTTTTTT.

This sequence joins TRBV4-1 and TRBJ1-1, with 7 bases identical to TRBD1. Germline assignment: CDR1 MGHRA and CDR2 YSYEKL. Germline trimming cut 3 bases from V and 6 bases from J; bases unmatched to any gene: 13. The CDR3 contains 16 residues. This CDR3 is CASSHPGTAGGAEAFF. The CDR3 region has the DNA TGCGCCAGCAGCCACCCCGGGACAGCTGGAGGGGCTGAAGCTTTCTTT.

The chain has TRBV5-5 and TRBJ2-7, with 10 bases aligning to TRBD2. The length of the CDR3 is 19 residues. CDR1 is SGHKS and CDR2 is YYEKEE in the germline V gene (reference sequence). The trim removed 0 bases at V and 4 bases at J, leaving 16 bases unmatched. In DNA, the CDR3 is TGTGCCAGCAGCTTGGGCCGGATAGCGGGAGGTGCCTTTTTTTACGAGCAGTACTTC. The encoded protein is CASSLGRIAGGAFFYEQYF.

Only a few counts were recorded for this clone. The CDR3 sequence: CASSSPVTSGTYEQYF. CDR3 in DNA: TGTGCCAGCAGCTCGCCCGTGACTAGCGGGACCTACGAGCAGTACTTC. The chain joins TRBV5-4 to TRBJ2-7; the match to TRBD2 covers 11 bases. The CDR3 contains 16 residues. Germline lookup yields CDR1 SGHNT and CDR2 YYREEE (reference sequence). The V gene end was trimmed by 3 bases and the J gene end by 2 bases; junction bases not matched to a gene: 7.

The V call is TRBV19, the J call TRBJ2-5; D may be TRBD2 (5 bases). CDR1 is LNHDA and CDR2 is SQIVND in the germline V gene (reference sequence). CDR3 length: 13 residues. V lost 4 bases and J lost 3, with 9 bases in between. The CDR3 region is CASSNMGEETQYF. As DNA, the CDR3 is TGTGCCAGTAGTAATATGGGAGAAGAGACCCAGTACTTC.